The sequence of this T cell receptor beta chain was determined in a study of T-cell memory formation after mild COVID-19. This clonotype was detected a few times. TCRdb independently ran MiXCR on the 5' RACE reads; one entry per CDR3 protein. The sample carries about 360,000 distinct CDR3 sequences, about an eighth recorded once. Germline V gives CDR1 SGHTA, CDR2 FQGNSA. Trimming stripped 0 bases from V and 3 bases from J, with 12 bases between. The CDR3 has 15 residues. The sequenced material came from PBMCs or a T cell subset sorted from them (not recorded which). The receptor's source is a man aged 18 to 29 who had mild COVID-19 (a few samples of this study predate the infection). Cell type and time point are not known. V usage is TRBV7-2 and J usage is TRBJ2-7, with D perhaps matching TRBD2 (7 bases). In DNA, the CDR3 is TGTGCCAGCAGCTTAGCCGGGGGGCGAGACTACGAGCAGTACTTC. It encodes CASSLAGGRDYEQYF.